The clone carrying this T cell receptor beta chain has just a few counts. Germline V CDR1 and CDR2: SEHNR, FQNEAQ (reference sequence). This CDR3 contains 16 residues. With 4 bases clipped from V and 3 bases from J, the junction kept 10 bases outside the gene matches. The data belong to a study of shared clonotypes between healthy human individuals. Study-wide background: Contributing individuals were two females and three males aged 18 to 49.

The repertoire was sequenced with immunoSEQ multiplex PCR; TCRdb's copy has only in-frame clones and lacks some. There are fewer than 1.4 million clones in the sample; approximately 78% occur only once, and around 0.6% lies in the top ten. Recent vaccinations or acute infections were absent in the healthy HIV-negative adult donors. Both subsets, CD45RA+ naive and CD45RA-negative memory, were split from the CD4+ cells. The source material was memory CD4+ T cells from PBMCs. The subset is: CD45RA-negative fraction. The source of this sequence is a man aged 18 to 30 in good health. Some clones in this sample may be carry-over from other donors' samples. V gene TRBV7-9 combines with J gene TRBJ1-1; TRBD1 aligns across 8 bases. This CDR3 is CASSSQQGGTDTEAFF. The DNA of the CDR3 is TGTGCCAGCAGCTCCCAACAGGGGGGGACCGACACTGAAGCTTTCTTT. The full variable domain, completed using reference TRBV7-9 and TRBJ1-1, is DTGVSQNPRHKITKRGQNVTFRCDPISEHNRLYWYRQTLGQGPEFLTYFQNEAQLEKSRLLSDRFSAERPKGSFSTLEIQRTEQGDSAMYLCASSSQQGGTDTEAFFGQGTRLTVV.